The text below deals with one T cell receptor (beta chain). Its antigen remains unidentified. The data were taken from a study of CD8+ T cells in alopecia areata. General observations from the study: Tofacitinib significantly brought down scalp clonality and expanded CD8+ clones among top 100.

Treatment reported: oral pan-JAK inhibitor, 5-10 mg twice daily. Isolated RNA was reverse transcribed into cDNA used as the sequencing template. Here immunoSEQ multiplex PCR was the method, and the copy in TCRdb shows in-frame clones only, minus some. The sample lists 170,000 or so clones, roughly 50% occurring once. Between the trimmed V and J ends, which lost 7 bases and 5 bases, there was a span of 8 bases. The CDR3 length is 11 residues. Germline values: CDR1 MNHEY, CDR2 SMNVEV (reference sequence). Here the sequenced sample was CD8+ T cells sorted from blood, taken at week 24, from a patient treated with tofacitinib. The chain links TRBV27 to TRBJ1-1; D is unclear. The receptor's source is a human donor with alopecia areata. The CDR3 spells CASTTKTEAFF. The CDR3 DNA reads TGTGCCAGCACGACAAAGACTGAAGCTTTCTTT.